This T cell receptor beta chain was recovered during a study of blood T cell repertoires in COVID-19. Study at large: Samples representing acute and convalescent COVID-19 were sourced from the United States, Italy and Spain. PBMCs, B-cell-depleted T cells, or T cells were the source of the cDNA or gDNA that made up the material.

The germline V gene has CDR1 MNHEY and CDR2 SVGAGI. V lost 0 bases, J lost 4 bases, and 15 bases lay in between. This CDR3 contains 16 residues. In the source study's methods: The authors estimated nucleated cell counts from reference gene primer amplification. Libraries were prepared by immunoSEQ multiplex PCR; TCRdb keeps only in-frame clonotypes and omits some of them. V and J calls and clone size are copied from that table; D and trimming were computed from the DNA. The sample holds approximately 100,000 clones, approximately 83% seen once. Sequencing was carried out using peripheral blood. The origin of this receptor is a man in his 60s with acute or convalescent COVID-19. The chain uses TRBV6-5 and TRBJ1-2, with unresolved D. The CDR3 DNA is TGTGCCAGCAGTTACTCGAGTTCCTCTCTCCTCTATGGCTACACCTTC. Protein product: CASSYSSSSLLYGYTF.